Each of the 20 T cell receptor beta chains below was sequenced from the same sample in a study of T cells in Graves' hyperthyroidism and ophthalmopathy. There were TCR beta CDR3 regions amplified from RNA transcripts. First-round RT-PCR targeting the TCR CDR3 was performed with the HTBI primer set. TCRdb reprocessed the multiplex PCR reads with MiXCR, giving one entry per CDR3 protein. This sample has 700,000 to 950,000 distinct CDR3 sequences, with roughly 32% found just once. The specimen was blood. These receptors were obtained from a woman in her 40s with Graves' hyperthyroidism.

This clonotype was observed at least ten times. The chain carries TRBV7-2 and TRBJ2-2; D gene uncertain. This CDR3 has 13 residues. Germline V gene data show CDR1 as SGHTA and CDR2 as FQGNSA. V was clipped by 3 bases and J by 5 bases, with 7 bases between them. The CDR3 spells CASSFSRTGELFF. CDR3 bases: TGTGCCAGCAGCTTCTCGCGGACCGGGGAGCTGTTTTTT. Using reference TRBV7-2 and TRBJ2-2 for the parts outside the CDR3, the full variable domain is GAGVSQSPSNKVTEKGKDVELRCDPISGHTALYWYRQSLGQGLEFLIYFQGNSAPDKSGLPSDRFSAERTGGSVSTLTIQRTQQEDSAVYLCASSFSRTGELFFGEGSRLTVL.

The gene calls are TRBV11-2 and TRBJ2-5; 13 positions match TRBD2. The V segment lost 7 bases and the J segment 4 bases; nucleotides outside the gene matches: 6. The V gene's germline CDR1 is SGHAT and CDR2 FQNNGV. The CDR3 is 15 amino acids. The CDR3 region is CASNTGLAGRETQYF. The CDR3 DNA reads TGTGCCAGCAACACGGGACTAGCGGGAAGAGAGACCCAGTACTTC. Full variable domain (remainder filled in from reference TRBV11-2 and TRBJ2-5): EAGVAQSPRYKIIEKRQSVAFWCNPISGHATLYWYQQILGQGPKLLIQFQNNGVVDDSQLPKDRFSAERLKGVDSTLKIQPAKLEDSAVYLCASNTGLAGRETQYFGPGTRLLVL.

The sample holds a few counts of this clonotype. The CDR3 DNA reads as TGTGCCAGCAGCTTAGCGCGGATATCTCCTTATGGCTACACCTTC. The encoded protein is CASSLARISPYGYTF. This sequence joins TRBV7-9 and TRBJ1-2; no definite D call. CDR1 SEHNR and CDR2 FQNEAQ come from the germline V gene (reference sequence). This CDR3 has 15 amino acids. Trimming removed 0 bases at V and 5 bases at J, with 13 bases between.

The rearrangement links TRBV4-1 to TRBJ2-7; 8 bases fit TRBD1. Germline V gives CDR1 MGHRA, CDR2 YSYEKL. The CDR3 loop spans 15 amino acids. V lost 0 bases to trimming and J lost 6 bases; unmatched junction nucleotides: 7. CDR3: CASSQDLTGDVEQYF. CDR3 nucleotides: TGCGCCAGCAGCCAAGATCTGACAGGGGATGTCGAGCAGTACTTC.

The CDR3 sequence is CSVGRTPLGYGYTF. The CDR3 nucleotides read TGCAGCGTTGGTCGGACTCCGTTGGGCTATGGCTACACCTTC. The rearrangement uses TRBV29-1 and TRBJ1-2, with unresolved D. V was pared by 4 bases and J by 4 bases, with 16 bases between. There are 14 residues in the CDR3. Germline V CDR1 and CDR2: SQVTM, ANQGSEA.

The chain links TRBV6-5 to TRBJ2-7, with D possibly matching TRBD2 (5 bases). Looked up from germline, CDR1 is MNHEY and CDR2 is SVGAGI. V shed 0 bases and J shed 3 bases, with 12 bases lying between them. There are 15 residues in the CDR3. The CDR3 DNA follows: TGTGCCAGCAGTTACTCTGCTAGCTTCAACTACGAGCAGTACTTC. Amino acid sequence: CASSYSASFNYEQYF.

This clonotype has a count of ten or more. The CDR3 region has the DNA TGCGCCAGCATGAGGGACCTAGGGTACGAGCAGTACTTC. Residues: CASMRDLGYEQYF. This chain links TRBV10-1 with TRBJ2-7; the D call may be TRBD1 or TRBD2 (5 bases each). Germline CDR1 is WNHNN and CDR2 is SYGVQD (reference sequence). This CDR3 has 13 residues. Trimming cost V 7 bases and J 4 bases, with 14 bases left between them.

A remark on this clonotype: An end of the junction differs from the germline gene, which may be a read error. V is TRBV7-2 and J is TRBJ2-2; no firm D call. CDR1 is SGHTA and CDR2 is FQGNSA in the germline V gene. This CDR3 contains 12 residues. Written as DNA, the CDR3 is TGCGCCAGCAGCTCACCGGTCGGGGAGCTGTTTTTT. This gives the protein CASSSPVGELFF. The full variable domain, rest sourced from reference TRBV7-2 and TRBJ2-2, is GAGVSQSPSNKVTEKGKDVELRCDPISGHTALYWYRQSLGQGLEFLIYFQGNSAPDKSGLPSDRFSAERTGGSVSTLTIQRTQQEDSAVYLCASSSPVGELFFGEGSRLTVL.

Points on this clonotype: One junction end disagrees with the germline gene, perhaps due to a read error. This rearrangement joins TRBV10-3 to TRBJ2-6, with 8 nucleotides matching TRBD1. The CDR3 runs to 18 residues. Germline CDR1 is ENHRY and CDR2 is SYGVKD. In DNA, the CDR3 is TGTGCCAGCAGTGTGGGGACAGGCCAAAACTCTGGGGCCAACGTCCTGACTTTC. Translating it yields CASSVGTGQNSGANVLTF.

This clonotype was counted a few times. The rearrangement links TRBV11-2 to TRBJ1-2; 11 bases align to TRBD1. The ends lost 8 bases at V and 6 bases at J; junction bases unmatched: 14. This CDR3 comprises 16 residues. Germline CDR1 is SGHAT and CDR2 is FQNNGV. DNA of the CDR3: TGTGCCAGCTCACCCACCGGGACAGGGGGAAAGAATGGCTACACCTTC. Protein sequence: CASSPTGTGGKNGYTF. Looking up the rest from reference TRBV11-2 and TRBJ1-2 gives the full variable domain: EAGVAQSPRYKIIEKRQSVAFWCNPISGHATLYWYQQILGQGPKLLIQFQNNGVVDDSQLPKDRFSAERLKGVDSTLKIQPAKLEDSAVYLCASSPTGTGGKNGYTFGSGTRLTVV.

The rearrangement joins TRBV18 to TRBJ2-5; D is unclear. Germline values: CDR1 KGHSH, CDR2 LQKENI. V shed 0 bases and J shed 1 base, with 3 bases lying between them. CDR3 length: 13 residues. This CDR3 reads CASSPPFQETQYF. The CDR3 DNA reads as TGTGCCAGCTCACCACCTTTCCAAGAGACCCAGTACTTC.

The V and J genes are TRBV2 and TRBJ2-1, with 11 bases matching TRBD2. There are 15 residues in the CDR3. Germline lookup yields CDR1 SNHLY and CDR2 FYNNEI. V was pared by 5 bases and J by 6 bases, with 6 bases of the junction left unmatched. Here the CDR3 reads CASSNIAGGGNEQFF. In nucleotides, the CDR3 is TGTGCCAGCAGTAATATAGCGGGAGGGGGCAATGAGCAGTTCTTC.

The V gene is TRBV29-1, the J gene TRBJ2-6; a weak D match, TRBD2 (5 bases). V lost 8 bases and J lost 2, with 16 bases in between. This CDR3 comprises 15 residues. The germline V gene encodes CDR1 SQVTM and CDR2 ANQGSEA. The CDR3 reads CSLVAPRAGANVLTF. For the CDR3, the DNA is TGCAGCTTAGTGGCCCCGCGGGCTGGGGCCAACGTCCTGACTTTC.

Comments on this clonotype: Lacking the conserved final phenylalanine or tryptophan, this CDR3 likely reflects a read error. The rearrangement uses TRBV7-2 and TRBJ2-5; no firm D call. Trimming shortened V by 6 bases and J by 0 bases, and 14 bases separated the two germline ends. CDR1 and CDR2 (germline): SGHTA, FQGNSA. The length of the CDR3 is 15 residues. This CDR3 reads CASRSQSHYQETQYL. CDR3 bases: TGTGCCAGCAGGTCTCAAAGTCACTACCAAGAGACCCAGTACTTA.

Comment on this clonotype: A single base separates this from a much larger clone, so it may be a read error. This rearrangement joins TRBV12-3 or TRBV12-4 to TRBJ1-1; 8 nucleotides match TRBD1. Losses at the gene ends were 11 bases for V and 4 bases for J; bases not matched to a gene: 9. This CDR3 contains 13 residues. This chain's CDR3 is CAGVRGQGTEAFF. CDR3 nucleotides: TGTGCCGGCGTCAGGGGGCAGGGCACTGAAGCTTTCTTT.

The V call is TRBV20-1, the J call TRBJ2-7, with TRBD2 as a possible D gene (6 bases). The V and J ends lost 7 bases and 9 bases respectively, with 19 bases between them. Looked up from germline, CDR1 is DFQATT and CDR2 is SNEGSKA (reference sequence). The CDR3 spans 12 residues. CDR3: CSGRRGIDTQYF. In DNA, the CDR3 is TGCAGTGGCCGGCGGGGTATAGATACGCAGTACTTC.

This clonotype was recorded many times. The rearrangement links TRBV7-2 to TRBJ2-7, with TRBD1 matching 9 bases. This CDR3 region has 14 residues. Germline trimming cut 6 bases from V and 4 bases from J; bases unmatched to any gene: 7. Germline V gene data show CDR1 as SGHTA and CDR2 as FQGNSA. The CDR3 reads CASSPGTGSYEQYF. CDR3 DNA: TGTGCCAGCAGTCCGGGGACAGGGTCGTACGAGCAGTACTTC.

This sequence joins TRBV7-8 and TRBJ2-5, with D perhaps TRBD2 (5 bases). Germline V gene data show CDR1 as SGHVS and CDR2 as FQNEAQ. V was pared by 1 base and J by 9 bases, with 30 bases between. This CDR3 contains 19 residues. The CDR3: CASSLDSAGGSFPKFSQYF. The CDR3 region has the DNA TGTGCCAGCAGCTTAGATTCGGCTGGCGGGTCTTTCCCCAAGTTTTCCCAGTACTTC.

This clonotype has at least ten counts. CDR3 nucleotide sequence: TGCAGCGTTTTGACGAATGAAGCTTTCTTT. Translated, it gives CSVLTNEAFF. The V and J genes are TRBV29-1 and TRBJ1-1; D uncertain. The V end was cut by 5 bases, the J end by 7 bases, with 8 bases between. Germline CDR1 SQVTM, CDR2 ANQGSEA. The CDR3 contains 10 residues.

The V call is TRBV7-2, the J call TRBJ1-5, with D perhaps TRBD1 (6 bases). The CDR3 extends over 18 amino acids. Germline values: CDR1 SGHTA, CDR2 FQGNSA. Trimming took off 6 bases at V and 3 bases at J, with 24 bases between the two ends. This CDR3 is CASSPTRDTLSNNQPQHF. The CDR3 region has the DNA TGTGCCAGCAGTCCCACCCGGGACACACTTTCCAACAATCAGCCCCAGCATTTT.